This T cell receptor (beta chain) is from a study of blood T cell repertoires in COVID-19. Looking at the study overall: The United States, Italy and Spain provided the acute and convalescent COVID-19 samples. Nucleic acid was either cDNA or gDNA, and it came from T cells, B-cell-depleted T cells, or PBMCs.

Per the original methods: How many nucleated cells were present was estimated from reference gene primer amplification. Assay used: immunoSEQ multiplex PCR; TCRdb lists only in-frame clones, some missing. V, J and clone size derive from that table, while D and trimming were established from the DNA sequence. The table lists around 250,000 clones, around 80% of them singletons. Per germline, CDR1 MNHEY and CDR2 SMNVEV (reference sequence). The CDR3 consists of 17 residues. V dropped 2 bases and J dropped 1; count of bases not matched to a gene: 7. The genes are TRBV27 and TRBJ2-4; 8 bases are shared with TRBD1. The clonotype comes from an elderly woman with acute or convalescent COVID-19. The specimen was peripheral blood. CDR3 bases: TGTGCCAGCAGTTTAGCTTGGACAGGGACGGCCAAAAACATTCAGTACTTC. This translates into CASSLAWTGTAKNIQYF.